These T cell receptor beta chains were read from a single sample in a study of shared clonotypes between healthy human individuals. The data were produced by immunoSEQ multiplex PCR, yet TCRdb's version contains in-frame clones alone and is incomplete. Counted here are approximately 2.5 million clones, roughly 93% occurring once; the ten biggest clones make up roughly 0.39%. Material: naive CD4+ T cells from PBMCs. Source of these receptors: a young man in good health. Some clones in this sample may be carry-over from other donors' samples. CDR3s include the opening cysteine and the closing phenylalanine or tryptophan. A row's size may be missing; if present it is once, few, many or a size class.

v_gene	j_gene	abundance	CDR3aa
TRBV5-1	TRBJ2-7	NA	CASSLRGVYEQYF
TRBV5-1	TRBJ2-5	NA	CASSLAGAGGQETQYF
TRBV5-4	TRBJ2-1	NA	CASSLGVAGTGNEQFF
TRBV5-1	TRBJ2-7	NA	CASRGGVGGEQYF
TRBV19	TRBJ2-4	NA	CASSIEFGQGQNIQYF
TRBV27	TRBJ1-3	NA	CASSLLGAQGNTIYF
TRBV5-4	TRBJ1-1	NA	CASSLADRANTEAFF
TRBV5-8	TRBJ2-2	NA	CASSLGQVPTGELFF
TRBV5-4	TRBJ2-7	NA	CASSSDRTGWYEQYF
TRBV7-2	TRBJ2-1	NA	CASSLGSGTPNEQFF
TRBV6-1	TRBJ2-7	NA	CASRNTPSYEQYF
TRBV6-6	TRBJ1-1	NA	CASRTQLLEQTEAFF
TRBV29-1	TRBJ1-3	once	CSVLGGAGNTIYF
TRBV18	TRBJ1-3	once	CASSPGDSGNTIYF
TRBV23-1	TRBJ2-7	NA	CASSQPLGAAYEQYF
TRBV6-5	TRBJ2-5	NA	CASSYSGLAPIETQYF
TRBV2	TRBJ2-5	NA	CASILGLAEQETQYF
TRBV9	TRBJ2-1	NA	CASSSGQGSKEFF
TRBV7-8	TRBJ2-1	NA	CASSLVVSGTTVFPNEQFF
TRBV5-6	TRBJ1-1	NA	CASSYGTANTEAFF